Below are 4 T cell receptor beta chains sequenced from a single sample in a study of T cell repertoires in cytomegalovirus infection (dated 2019 in TCRdb). Instrument used: Illumina HiSeq 1500. The public reads were reanalyzed by TCRdb: fastp trimming at Q25, MiXCR alignment, in-frame beta chains only. Identical CDR3 protein sequences are pooled into one entry, listed with their most common genes and DNA. The sample profile shows almost 90,000 distinct CDR3 sequences; around 32% of them were found once. Roughly 70% of the sample belongs to the ten largest clones. Antigen specificity for these receptors is unknown. Sample treatment or condition, as interpreted from the label and publication: in vitro stimulation with specific CMV peptide epitopes to enrich CMV-specific T cells. Source: CD8+ T cells from cultured PBMCs, taken from culture after CMV antigen stimulation. The source of these receptors is a human donor in good health (CMV status not recorded). Some clones in this sample may be carry-over from other donors' samples.

The rearrangement links TRBV7-9 to TRBJ2-7, with D perhaps TRBD2 (6 bases). CDR3 size: 16 residues. Trimming stripped 5 bases from V and 0 bases from J, with 17 bases between. The germline CDR1 and CDR2 sequences are SEHNR and FQNEAQ (reference sequence). The CDR3 protein is CASSRSGRGISYEQYF. The CDR3 DNA sequence: TGTGCCAGCAGCCGATCGGGACGGGGGATCTCCTACGAGCAGTACTTC.

The sample holds a few counts of this clonotype. The gene calls are TRBV7-4 and TRBJ2-3; 7 nucleotides match TRBD2. Germline values: CDR1 SGHVT, CDR2 SQSDAQ. This CDR3 comprises 14 residues. Unmatched junction bases numbered 6, after V lost 5 bases and J lost 4 bases. The CDR3 DNA reads TGTGCCAGCAGCGGACTAGGAGGGCCAGATACGCAGTATTTT. Amino acid sequence: CASSGLGGPDTQYF.

This clonotype was counted between two and nine times. V and J are TRBV7-6 and TRBJ2-1; D unclear. The CDR3 is 16 amino acids. Per the germline V gene, CDR1 is SGHVS and CDR2 is FNYEAQ. V gave up 1 base and J gave up 3 bases, with 13 bases separating them. CDR3 region: CASSLEAGWGYNEQFF. CDR3 sequence (DNA): TGTGCCAGCAGCTTAGAGGCCGGATGGGGCTACAATGAGCAGTTCTTC.

This clonotype has more than one count but fewer than ten. This chain uses TRBV4-1 with TRBJ2-7, with D possibly being TRBD1 or TRBD2 (6 bases each). Germline CDR1 reads MGHRA; CDR2 reads YSYEKL. Trimming removed 4 bases at V and 7 bases at J, with 14 bases between. CDR3 length: 13 residues. The CDR3 protein is CASSPEGGREQYF. DNA for the CDR3: TGCGCCAGCAGCCCGGAGGGGGGTCGGGAGCAGTACTTC.